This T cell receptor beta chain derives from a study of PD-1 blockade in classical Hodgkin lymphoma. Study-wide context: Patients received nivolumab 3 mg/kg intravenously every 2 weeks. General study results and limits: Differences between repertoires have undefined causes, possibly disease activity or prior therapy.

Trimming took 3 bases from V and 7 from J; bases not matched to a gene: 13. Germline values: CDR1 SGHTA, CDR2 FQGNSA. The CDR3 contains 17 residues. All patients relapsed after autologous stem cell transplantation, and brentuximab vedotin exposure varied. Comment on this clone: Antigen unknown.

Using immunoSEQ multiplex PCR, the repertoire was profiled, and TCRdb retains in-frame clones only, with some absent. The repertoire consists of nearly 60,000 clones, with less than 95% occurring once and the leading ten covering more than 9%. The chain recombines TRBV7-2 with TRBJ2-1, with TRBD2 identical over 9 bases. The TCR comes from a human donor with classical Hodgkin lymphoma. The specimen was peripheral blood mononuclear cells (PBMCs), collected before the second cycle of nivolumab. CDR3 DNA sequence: TGTGCCAGCAGCTTGGTGCTTCTAGCGGGAACCTTGAATGAGCAGTTCTTC. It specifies CASSLVLLAGTLNEQFF.